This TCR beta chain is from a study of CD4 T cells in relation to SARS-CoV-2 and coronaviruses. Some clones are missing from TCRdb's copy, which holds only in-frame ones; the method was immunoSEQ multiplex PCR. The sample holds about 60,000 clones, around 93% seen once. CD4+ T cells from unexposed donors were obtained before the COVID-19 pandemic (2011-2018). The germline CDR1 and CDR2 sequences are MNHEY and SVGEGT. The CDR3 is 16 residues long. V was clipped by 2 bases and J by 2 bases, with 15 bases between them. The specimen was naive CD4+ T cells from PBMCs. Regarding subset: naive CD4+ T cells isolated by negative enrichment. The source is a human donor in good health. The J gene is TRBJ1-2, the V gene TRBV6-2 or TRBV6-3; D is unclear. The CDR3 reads CASSYTPGELNYGYTF. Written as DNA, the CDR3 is TGTGCCAGCAGTTACACCCCGGGAGAATTGAACTATGGCTACACCTTC.